The 5 T cell receptor beta chains below all came from one sample that was sequenced in a study of blood T cell repertoires in COVID-19. Clones were read by immunoSEQ multiplex PCR, and TCRdb kept only the in-frame ones, dropping some. The sample consists of more than 200,000 clones, roughly 88% of them appearing once. Source material: peripheral blood. All receptors derive from a middle-aged man with acute or convalescent COVID-19.

This chain joins TRBV7-7 and TRBJ2-5, with 8 bases that match TRBD1. The CDR3 is 13 amino acids. The junction had 3 bases not matched to a gene; V was cut back by 5 bases and J by 4 bases. Germline CDR1 is SSHAT and CDR2 is FNYEAQ (reference sequence). The CDR3 sequence: CASSVDRGETQYF. In DNA, the CDR3 is TGTGCCAGCAGCGTAGACAGGGGAGAGACCCAGTACTTC.

The V and J genes are TRBV15 and TRBJ1-4; D ambiguous. V gave up 0 bases and J gave up 8 bases, with 13 bases separating them. Germline CDR1 is LNHNV and CDR2 is YYDKDF (reference sequence). CDR3 size: 15 residues. The CDR3 nucleotides read TGTGCCACCAGCAGAGATCGAGGACTCGGGGAAAAACTGTTTTTT. It is translated as CATSRDRGLGEKLFF.

This clone was counted once. V usage is TRBV2 and J usage is TRBJ2-5, with 9 bases aligning to TRBD1. Losses at the gene ends were 6 bases for V and 4 bases for J; bases not matched to a gene: 6. Per germline, CDR1 SNHLY and CDR2 FYNNEI. CDR3 length equals 14 residues. CDR3 protein: CASSRDRDGETQYF. The CDR3 bases are TGTGCCAGCAGCCGGGACAGGGATGGAGAGACCCAGTACTTC. The whole variable domain, filled in from reference TRBV2 and TRBJ2-5, reads EPEVTQTPSHQVTQMGQEVILRCVPISNHLYFYWYRQILGQKVEFLVSFYNNEISEKSEIFDDQFSVERPDGSNFTLKIRSTKLEDSAMYFCASSRDRDGETQYFGPGTRLLVL.

This chain links TRBV6-5 with TRBJ1-1; the D is unclear. The V end was cut by 6 bases, the J end by 3 bases, with 11 bases between. The CDR3 contains 13 residues. CDR1 is MNHEY, CDR2 SVGAGI, per germline. The CDR3 loop is CASSPPHDTEAFF. The DNA for the CDR3 is TGTGCCAGCAGCCCCCCCCATGACACTGAAGCTTTCTTT.

The rearrangement joins TRBV4-2 to TRBJ1-1, with 10 bases that match TRBD1. The CDR3 totals 16 residues. Germline CDR1 LGHNA, CDR2 YNFKEQ. The junction had 5 bases not matched to a gene; V was cut back by 3 bases and J by 1 base. The CDR3 sequence is CASSQRQGAPNTEAFF. The CDR3 DNA follows: TGTGCCAGCAGCCAGAGACAGGGGGCGCCGAACACTGAAGCTTTCTTT.